The present T cell receptor beta chain was sequenced within a study of cytomegalovirus exposure and HLA in healthy donors. Findings and limits, study-wide: CMV serostatus was the only immune exposure information that was available. A later analysis associated 15,000 or so TCR beta sequences with HLA alleles at a 0.05 false discovery rate.

The primer mix had 60 Vbeta and 13 Jbeta primers. Sequencing was performed with immunoSEQ multiplex PCR; in TCRdb, only in-frame clones are kept and a portion is missing. The sample carries around 140,000 clones, around 59% recorded once. The CDR3 runs 14 residues. Per the germline V gene, CDR1 is SGHDT and CDR2 is YYEEEE. V was pared by 3 bases and J by 7 bases, with 6 bases of the junction left unmatched. In the case of this clone: Antigen: not known.

The V gene is TRBV5-6, the J gene TRBJ2-1; 8 positions agree with TRBD2. Sequenced sample: PBMCs. This receptor was taken from a male donor in good health and CMV-seronegative. The CDR3: CASSSIGLANEQFF. CDR3 DNA: TGTGCCAGCAGCTCCATAGGACTAGCAAATGAGCAGTTCTTC.